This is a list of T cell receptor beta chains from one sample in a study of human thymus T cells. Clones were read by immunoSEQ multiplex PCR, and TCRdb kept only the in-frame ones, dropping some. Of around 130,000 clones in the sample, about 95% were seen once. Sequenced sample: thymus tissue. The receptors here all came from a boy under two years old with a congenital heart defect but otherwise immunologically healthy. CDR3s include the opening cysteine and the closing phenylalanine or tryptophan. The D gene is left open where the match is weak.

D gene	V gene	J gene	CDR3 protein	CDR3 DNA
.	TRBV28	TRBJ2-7	CASRTPGQGDGGANYEQYF	TGTGCCAGCAGAACCCCGGGACAGGGAGACGGGGGGGCCAACTACGAGCAGTACTTC
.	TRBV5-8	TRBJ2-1	CASSLAYGSSYNEQFF	TGTGCCAGCAGCTTGGCCTACGGCAGCTCCTACAATGAGCAGTTCTTC
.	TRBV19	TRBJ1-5	CASRNSSGQPQHF	TGTGCCAGTAGAAACTCATCGGGTCAGCCCCAGCATTTT
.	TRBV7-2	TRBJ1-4	CASSLMGPIATNEKLFF	TGTGCCAGCAGCTTAATGGGACCGATTGCAACTAATGAAAAACTGTTTTTT
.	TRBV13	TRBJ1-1	CASRLTGIEAFF	TGTGCCAGCCGGCTAACGGGGATTGAAGCTTTCTTT
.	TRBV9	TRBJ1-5	CASSVGRLLFSNQPQHF	TGTGCCAGCAGCGTAGGGAGACTGCTTTTTAGCAATCAGCCCCAGCATTTT
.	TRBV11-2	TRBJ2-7	CASSSAFGVRASYEQYF	TGTGCCAGCAGCTCCGCGTTCGGGGTTAGGGCCTCCTACGAGCAGTACTTC
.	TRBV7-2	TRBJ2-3	CASSSCRSTDTQYF	TGTGCCAGCAGCTCATGTAGGAGCACAGATACGCAGTATTTT
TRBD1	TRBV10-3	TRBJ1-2	CATTPGQGDGYTF	TGTGCCACCACGCCCGGACAGGGGGATGGCTACACCTTC
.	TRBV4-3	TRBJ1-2	CASSQARFGTRYGYTF	TGCGCCAGCAGCCAAGCGCGCTTTGGCACCCGGTATGGCTACACCTTC
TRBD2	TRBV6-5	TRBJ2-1	CASSYRTSGENEQFF	TGTGCCAGCAGTTATAGGACTAGCGGGGAAAATGAGCAGTTCTTC